The clone carrying this TCR beta chain was detected once. Repertoires were generated with immunoSEQ multiplex PCR, while TCRdb's copy carries only in-frame clones and drops some. The sample has some 30,000 clones; 70% to 80% are singletons. This CDR3 has 13 residues. Germline V gene sequence: CDR1 SGHNT, CDR2 YYREEE (reference sequence). With 4 bases removed from V and 4 bases from J, the gap between germline ends came to 11 bases. The data derive from a study of radiotherapy plus CTLA-4 blockade in lung cancer. Enrolled patients, whose metastatic non-small-cell lung cancer was chemo-refractory, received focal radiation plus CTLA-4 blockade with ipilimumab.

The source is a human donor with non-small cell lung cancer who had stable disease on radiotherapy plus ipilimumab. The chain combines TRBV5-4 with TRBJ1-2, with a weak D call TRBD1 (5 bases). This material consisted of peripheral blood, taken from a patient treated with radiotherapy plus ipilimumab. CDR3 coding DNA: TGTGCCAGCAGCGCAAGACAGCTCTATGGCTACACCTTC. Protein: CASSARQLYGYTF.